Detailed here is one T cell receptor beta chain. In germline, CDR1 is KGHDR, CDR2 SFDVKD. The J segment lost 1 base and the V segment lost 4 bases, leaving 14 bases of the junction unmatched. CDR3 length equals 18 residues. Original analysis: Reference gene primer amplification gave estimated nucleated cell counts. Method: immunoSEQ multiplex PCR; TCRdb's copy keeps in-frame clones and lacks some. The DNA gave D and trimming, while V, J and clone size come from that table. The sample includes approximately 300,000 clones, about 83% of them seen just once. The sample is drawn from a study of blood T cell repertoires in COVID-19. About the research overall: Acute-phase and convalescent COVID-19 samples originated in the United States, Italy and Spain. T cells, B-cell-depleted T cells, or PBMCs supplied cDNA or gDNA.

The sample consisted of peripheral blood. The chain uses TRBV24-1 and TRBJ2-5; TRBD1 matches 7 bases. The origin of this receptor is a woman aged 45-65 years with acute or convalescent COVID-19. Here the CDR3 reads CATSDVDRATSPQETQYF. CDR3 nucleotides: TGTGCCACCAGTGACGTCGACAGGGCAACGAGCCCCCAAGAGACCCAGTACTTC.